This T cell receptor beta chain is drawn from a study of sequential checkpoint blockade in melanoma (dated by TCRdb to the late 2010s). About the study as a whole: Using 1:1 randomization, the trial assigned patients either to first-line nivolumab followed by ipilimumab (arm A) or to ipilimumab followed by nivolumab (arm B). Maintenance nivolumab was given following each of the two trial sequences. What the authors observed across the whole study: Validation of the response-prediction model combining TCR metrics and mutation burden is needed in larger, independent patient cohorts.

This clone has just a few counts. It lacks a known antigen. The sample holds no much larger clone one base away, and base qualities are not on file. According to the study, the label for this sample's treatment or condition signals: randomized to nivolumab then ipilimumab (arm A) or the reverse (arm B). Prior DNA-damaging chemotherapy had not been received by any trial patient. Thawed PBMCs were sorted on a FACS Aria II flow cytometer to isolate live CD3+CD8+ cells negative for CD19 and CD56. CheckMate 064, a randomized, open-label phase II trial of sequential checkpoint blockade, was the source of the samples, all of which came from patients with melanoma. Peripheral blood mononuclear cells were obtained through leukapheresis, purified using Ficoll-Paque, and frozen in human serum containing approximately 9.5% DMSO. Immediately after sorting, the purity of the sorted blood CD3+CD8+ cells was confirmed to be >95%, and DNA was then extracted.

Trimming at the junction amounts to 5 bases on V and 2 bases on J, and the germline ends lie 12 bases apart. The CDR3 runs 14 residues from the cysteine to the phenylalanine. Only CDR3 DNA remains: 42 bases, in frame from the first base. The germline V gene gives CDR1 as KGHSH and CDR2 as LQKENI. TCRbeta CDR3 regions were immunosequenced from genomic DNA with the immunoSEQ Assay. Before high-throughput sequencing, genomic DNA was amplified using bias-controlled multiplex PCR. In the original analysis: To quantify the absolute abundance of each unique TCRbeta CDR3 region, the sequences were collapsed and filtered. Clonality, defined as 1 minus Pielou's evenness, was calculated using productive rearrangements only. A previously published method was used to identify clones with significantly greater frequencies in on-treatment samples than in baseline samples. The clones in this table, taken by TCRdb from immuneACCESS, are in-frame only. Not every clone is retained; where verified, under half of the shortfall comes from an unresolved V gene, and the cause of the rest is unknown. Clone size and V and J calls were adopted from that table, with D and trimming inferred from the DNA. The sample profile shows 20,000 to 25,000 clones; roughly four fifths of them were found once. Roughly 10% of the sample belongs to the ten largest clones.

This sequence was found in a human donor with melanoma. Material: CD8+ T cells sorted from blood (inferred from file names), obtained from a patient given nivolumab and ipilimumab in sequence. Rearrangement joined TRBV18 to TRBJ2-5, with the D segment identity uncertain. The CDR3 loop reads CASSDPAGQETQYF. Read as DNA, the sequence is TGTGCCAGCTCAGATCCTGCCGGGCAAGAGACCCAGTACTTC.